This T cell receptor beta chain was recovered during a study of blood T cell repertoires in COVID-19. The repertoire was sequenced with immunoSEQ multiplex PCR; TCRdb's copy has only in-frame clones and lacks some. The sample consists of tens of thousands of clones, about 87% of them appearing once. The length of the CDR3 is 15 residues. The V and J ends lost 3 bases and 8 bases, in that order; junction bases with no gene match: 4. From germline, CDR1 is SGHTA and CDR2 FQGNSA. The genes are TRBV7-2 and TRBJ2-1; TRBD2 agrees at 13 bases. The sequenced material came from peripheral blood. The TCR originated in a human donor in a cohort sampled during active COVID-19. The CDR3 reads CASSFGLAGVYEQFF. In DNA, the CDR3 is TGTGCCAGCAGCTTTGGACTAGCGGGGGTCTATGAGCAGTTCTTC.